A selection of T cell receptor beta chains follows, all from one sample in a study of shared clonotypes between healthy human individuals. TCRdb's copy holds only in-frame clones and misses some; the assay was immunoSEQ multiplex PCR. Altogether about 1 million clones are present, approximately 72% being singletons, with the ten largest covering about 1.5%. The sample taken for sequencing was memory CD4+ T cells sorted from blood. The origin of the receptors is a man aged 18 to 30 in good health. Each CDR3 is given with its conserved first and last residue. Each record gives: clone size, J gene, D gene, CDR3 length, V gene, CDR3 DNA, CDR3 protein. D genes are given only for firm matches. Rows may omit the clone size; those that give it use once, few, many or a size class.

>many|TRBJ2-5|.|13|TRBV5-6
TGTGCCAGCAGCTTGGAGGAGAAAGAGACCCAGTACTTC
CASSLEEKETQYF
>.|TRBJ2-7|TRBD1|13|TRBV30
TGTGCCTGGGACAGGGGAACGATCTACGAGCAGTACTTC
CAWDRGTIYEQYF
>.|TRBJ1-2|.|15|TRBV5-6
TGTGCCACCACTAAGTTTGGGGTAACTAACTATGGCTACACCTTC
CATTKFGVTNYGYTF
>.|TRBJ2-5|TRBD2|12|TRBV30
TGTGCCTTAAGCGGGACCCGGGAGACCCAGTACTTC
CALSGTRETQYF
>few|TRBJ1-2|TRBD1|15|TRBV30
TGTGCCTGGAATTTAGGTTCGGGACAGCCCTATGGCTACACCTTC
CAWNLGSGQPYGYTF
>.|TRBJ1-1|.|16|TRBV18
TGTGCCAGCTCACCTCGGACCCCCGGAGGATTGTCTGAAGCTTTCTTT
CASSPRTPGGLSEAFF
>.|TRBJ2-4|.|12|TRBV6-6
TGTGCCAGCACCCCACCCAGTAACATTCAGTACTTC
CASTPPSNIQYF
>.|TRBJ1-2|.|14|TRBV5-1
TGCGCCAGCAGTTGGGAGCCAAGGGGTGATGGCTACACCTTC
CASSWEPRGDGYTF
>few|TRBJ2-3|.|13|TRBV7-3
TGTGCCAGCAGCCCCATTTTGTCAGATACGCAGTATTTT
CASSPILSDTQYF
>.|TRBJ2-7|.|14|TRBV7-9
TGTGCCAGCAGCTTAGGAGCCCAGGGCCACGAGCAGTACTTC
CASSLGAQGHEQYF
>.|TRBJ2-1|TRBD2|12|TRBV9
TGTGCCAGCGCTCGGACTAGCGGCGAGCAGTTCTTC
CASARTSGEQFF
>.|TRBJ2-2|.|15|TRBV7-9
TGTGCCAGTCGATCTCTCCTAAAGAACACCGGGGAGCTGTTTTTT
CASRSLLKNTGELFF
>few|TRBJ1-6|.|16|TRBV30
TGTGCCTGGAGTGTACCCATGGCAGGCACCAATTCACCCCTCCACTTT
CAWSVPMAGTNSPLHF
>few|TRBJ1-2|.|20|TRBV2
TGTGCCAGCAGTGAAATCACCAATCGTTGGGGGGGCAACATTAATAATGGCTACACCTTC
CASSEITNRWGGNINNGYTF
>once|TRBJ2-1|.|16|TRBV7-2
TGTGCCAGCAGCTTAGAGCCAGGGCTAAAGGGGGGTGAGCAGTTCTTC
CASSLEPGLKGGEQFF
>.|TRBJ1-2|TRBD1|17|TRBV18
TGTGCCAGCTCACCCCGTTTCGACAGGGGGCAGGTCTATGGCTACACCTTC
CASSPRFDRGQVYGYTF
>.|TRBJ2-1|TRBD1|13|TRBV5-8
TGTGCCAGCAGCCTGGGACAGTGGAATGAGCAGTTCTTC
CASSLGQWNEQFF
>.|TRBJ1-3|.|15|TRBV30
TGTGCCTGGAGCCTCGGGACTCACTCTGGAAACACCATATATTTT
CAWSLGTHSGNTIYF
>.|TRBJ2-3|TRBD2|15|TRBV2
TGTGCCAGTAAGACTAGCGGGGCCCTCACAGATACGCAGTATTTT
CASKTSGALTDTQYF
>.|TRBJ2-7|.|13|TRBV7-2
TGTGCCAGCAGCCCGGGGGCCCCCTACGAGCAGTACTTC
CASSPGAPYEQYF
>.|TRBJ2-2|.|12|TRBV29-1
TGCAGCGTTCGGCTGAACACCGGGGAGCTGTTTTTT
CSVRLNTGELFF
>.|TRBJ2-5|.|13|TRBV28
TGTGCCAGCACACTCGGGGCGGCCGGGACCCAGTACTTC
CASTLGAAGTQYF
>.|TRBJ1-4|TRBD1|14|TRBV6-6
TGTGCCAGCAGTTACGGGCAGGGGGATGAAAAACTGTTTTTT
CASSYGQGDEKLFF